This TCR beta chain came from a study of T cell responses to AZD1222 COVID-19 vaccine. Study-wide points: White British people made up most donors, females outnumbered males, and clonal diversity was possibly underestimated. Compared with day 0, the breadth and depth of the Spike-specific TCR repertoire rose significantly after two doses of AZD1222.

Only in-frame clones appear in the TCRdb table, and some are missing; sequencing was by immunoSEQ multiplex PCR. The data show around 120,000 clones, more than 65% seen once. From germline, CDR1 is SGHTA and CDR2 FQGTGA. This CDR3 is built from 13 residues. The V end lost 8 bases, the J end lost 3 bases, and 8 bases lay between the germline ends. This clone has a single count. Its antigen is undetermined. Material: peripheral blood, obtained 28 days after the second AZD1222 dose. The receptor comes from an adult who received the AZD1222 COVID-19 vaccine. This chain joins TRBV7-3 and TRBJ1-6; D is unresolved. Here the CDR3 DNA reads TGTGCCAGCGGCAGAGACTATAATTCACCCCTCCACTTT. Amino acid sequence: CASGRDYNSPLHF.